The 27 T cell receptor delta chains listed next were all sequenced from one sample in a study of fetal and pediatric gammadelta thymocytes. TCRdb reran clone calling via CATT on the reads. The sample lists 1,500 to 2,500 delta-chain clones, roughly 23% occurring once. What was sequenced was non-Vgamma9Vdelta2 gamma-delta T cells from the thymus. Stated subset: CD3+gammadeltaTCR+ thymocytes not co-expressing Vgamma9 and Vdelta2. Receptor source: a child who underwent cardiac surgery and was recorded as healthy.

This clone is large in the sample. The chain joins TRDV1 to TRDJ2; 8 nucleotides match TRDD3. Looked up from germline, CDR1 is TSWWSYY and CDR2 is QGS. V shed 9 bases and J 0 bases; nucleotides not matched to a gene: 9. The CDR3 runs to 16 residues. The CDR3 protein is CALLSLGDSLTAQLFF. The CDR3 bases are TGTGCTCTCTTGAGTCTGGGGGACTCTTTGACAGCACAACTCTTCTTT.

A remark on this clone: Since a much larger clone is just one base distant, this may be a read error. V usage is TRAV29/DV5 and J usage is TRDJ2; 12 bases agree with TRDD3. V trimming: 0 bases; J trimming: 12 bases; junction bases outside the gene matches: 27. The CDR3 is made up of 21 amino acids. Germline V gene data show CDR1 as NSMFDY and CDR2 as ISSIKDK. The CDR3 reads CAASGRVRGWGIRSDTDKLFF. CDR3 sequence (DNA): TGTGCAGCAAGCGGAAGGGTCCGGGGCTGGGGGATACGGAGTGACACCGATAAACTCTTCTTT.

In its sample, this clone was seen a few times. Since a much larger clone is just one base distant, this may be a read error. This chain joins TRDV1 and TRDJ3, with 7 nucleotides matching TRDD2. The germline CDR1 and CDR2 sequences are TSWWSYY and QGS. The CDR3 has 22 amino acids. V shed 4 bases and J 0 bases; nucleotides not matched to a gene: 18. This CDR3 reads CALGANGPSLIHPSWDTRQMFF. CDR3 DNA sequence: TGTGCTCTTGGGGCTAACGGGCCTTCCTTGATACACCCCTCCTGGGACACCCGACAGATGTTTTTC.

In regard to this clone: It may be a read error: a sequence one base away is much more abundant. This sample also contains other DNA sequences that code for the same CDR3. This chain joins TRDV1 and TRDJ2; tentatively, D is TRDD2 (7 bases). The CDR3 length is 25 residues. Per the germline V gene, CDR1 is TSWWSYY and CDR2 is QGS. Trimming took off 1 base at V and 1 base at J, with 37 bases between the two ends. The CDR3 DNA follows: TGTGCTCTTGGGGAACACCCGCCTTCCTCCTATGAGGATACTCCCCACCGAGATTTGACAGCACAACTCTTCTTT. Amino acid sequence: CALGEHPPSSYEDTPHRDLTAQLFF.

This clone is medium-sized (0.01 to 0.1%) in the sample. The V and J genes are TRDV1 and TRDJ1, with 8 bases matching TRDD3. The germline V gene encodes CDR1 TSWWSYY and CDR2 QGS. This CDR3 is 24 amino acids long. Trimming took 2 bases from V and 0 from J; bases not matched to a gene: 29. The CDR3 loop reads CALGEDRVPLWWGILDRDTDKLIF. CDR3 coding DNA: TGTGCTCTTGGGGAAGACCGTGTCCCCCTGTGGTGGGGGATCCTGGATAGGGACACCGATAAACTCATCTTT.

By its share, this clone is medium-sized. The chain links TRDV1 to TRDJ1, with a possible D match to TRDD3 (5 bases). V lost 1 base to trimming and J lost 0 bases, with 15 bases between them. CDR3 length: 17 residues. The V gene's germline CDR1 is TSWWSYY and CDR2 QGS. The CDR3 spells CALGEPPRGYYTDKLIF. The CDR3 nucleotides are TGTGCTCTTGGGGAACCACCTCGGGGGTATTACACCGATAAACTCATCTTT.

This clone is termed large. The same CDR3 arises from other DNA sequences in this sample as well. The genes are TRDV1 and TRDJ1, with 13 bases that match TRDD3. In germline, CDR1 is TSWWSYY, CDR2 QGS. The trim removed 2 bases at V and 4 bases at J, leaving 37 bases unmatched. There are 27 residues in the CDR3. The CDR3: CALGEYLPWRLLPNPTGGYGGNDKLIF. The CDR3 DNA sequence: TGTGCTCTTGGGGAATATCTTCCCTGGCGTCTCCTTCCCAATCCGACTGGGGGATACGGAGGGAACGATAAACTCATCTTT.

To note about this clone: This may stem from a read error, because a much larger clone lies one nucleotide away. The chain uses TRDV1 and TRDJ1, with 7 bases fitting TRDD2. Germline V gene sequence: CDR1 TSWWSYY, CDR2 QGS. The CDR3 runs 21 residues. V lost 4 bases and J lost 4; bases outside the gene matches: 27. The CDR3 DNA is TGTGCTCTTGGGGGCAACCCCCCCGATTCCTACGTTCCTGGGTACAACGATAAACTCATCTTT. This codes for CALGGNPPDSYVPGYNDKLIF.

By share, this clone counts as medium-sized. The J gene is TRDJ1, the V gene TRDV1, with TRDD3 as a possible D gene (5 bases). The CDR3 runs to 19 residues. Per germline, CDR1 TSWWSYY and CDR2 QGS. V was shortened by 5 bases and J by 2 bases, with 27 bases between the two germline ends. CDR3 nucleotides: TGTGCTCTTGGGACCCCAGGGGTCCGGCTGGGTCGAAAGACCGATAAACTCATCTTT. Translation: CALGTPGVRLGRKTDKLIF.

In its sample, this clone ranks as large (0.1 to 1%). Other DNA variants within this sample encode the same CDR3. The V and J genes are TRDV1 and TRDJ2; the match to TRDD3 covers 13 bases. Germline V CDR1 and CDR2: TSWWSYY, QGS. The junction had 16 bases not matched to a gene; V was cut back by 2 bases and J by 7 bases. The CDR3 runs 20 residues. CDR3 sequence: CALGESVPSTGGYGLAQLFF. CDR3 nucleotides: TGTGCTCTTGGGGAATCGGTGCCCAGTACTGGGGGATACGGCTTAGCACAACTCTTCTTT.

Concerning this clone: Given a far larger clone just one base away, this is likely a sequencing read error. The chain uses TRDV1 and TRDJ1, with 9 positions matching TRDD3. V lost 4 bases to trimming and J lost 0 bases; unmatched junction nucleotides: 21. CDR3 length: 21 amino acids. Germline V gene sequence: CDR1 TSWWSYY, CDR2 QGS. CDR3 bases: TGTGCTCTTGGGGGCCGTTATCGACTGTACTGGGGGACTTCCCACACCGATAAACTCATCTTT. It yields the protein CALGGRYRLYWGTSHTDKLIF.

This rearrangement joins TRDV3 to TRDJ1; 12 nucleotides line up with TRDD3. There are 20 residues in the CDR3. In germline, CDR1 is TVYSNPD, CDR2 GDNSRS (reference sequence). J lost 0 bases, V lost 3 bases, and 20 bases had no gene match. CDR3 DNA: TGTGCCTTGGCCTTCCTACCAAGATTCTGGGGGATACGCGACACCGATAAACTCATCTTT. It is translated as CALAFLPRFWGIRDTDKLIF.

A remark on this clone: A much bigger clone sits one base away, suggesting this may be a read error. The gene calls are TRDV1 and TRDJ3; 8 nucleotides match TRDD3. Germline V gene sequence: CDR1 TSWWSYY, CDR2 QGS. V dropped 0 bases and J dropped 3; count of bases not matched to a gene: 19. This CDR3 is built from 23 residues. The CDR3, as DNA: TGTGCTCTTGGGGAACTTGATACGGGGGATATGCTTCCGAGGTTCTGGGACACCCGACAGATGTTTTTC. Its protein is CALGELDTGDMLPRFWDTRQMFF.

Concerning this clone itself: This could be a read error, since a much larger clone is one nucleotide away. At the DNA level, this CDR3 is encoded by other sequences in the same sample as well. The chain couples TRDV1 to TRDJ1; D unclear. CDR3 length: 21 residues. Germline CDR1 is TSWWSYY and CDR2 is QGS. Trimming left V 5 bases short and J 2 bases short, with 33 bases between. The chain's CDR3 is CALGNPWMRGVIKRETDKLIF. CDR3 coding DNA: TGTGCTCTTGGGAATCCTTGGATGCGAGGTGTCATTAAAAGGGAGACCGATAAACTCATCTTT.

To note about this clone: This likely stems from a read error, as it lies one base from a far larger clone. The chain carries TRAV29/DV5 and TRDJ1; possible D gene TRDD3, 9 bases. This CDR3 comprises 21 residues. Germline V gene data show CDR1 as NSMFDY and CDR2 as ISSIKDK. V dropped 3 bases and J dropped 1 base, with 34 bases sitting between them. CDR3 in amino acids: CAAIAPSYPYWGTRSTDKLIF. The DNA of the CDR3 is TGTGCAGCAATCGCACCTTCCTATCCGTACTGGGGGACCCGTAGCACCGATAAACTCATCTTT.

As concerns this clone: A far larger clone lies a single base away; this is likely a read error. The J gene is TRDJ1, the V gene TRDV2; 8 bases are shared with TRDD3. V trimming: 1 base; J trimming: 0 bases; junction bases outside the gene matches: 33. The CDR3 extends over 25 amino acids. CDR1 GEAIGNYY and CDR2 EKD come from the germline V gene. The DNA of the CDR3 is TGTGCCTGTGACACAACTCGACTACAACCCGGTGCTGGGGGAAAGAAGCCCGGGTACACCGATAAACTCATCTTT. This sequence encodes CACDTTRLQPGAGGKKPGYTDKLIF.

The table lists this clone with a few counts. A much larger clone differs from this one at a single base, so this may be a read error. The chain joins TRDV1 to TRDJ1; 13 nucleotides line up with TRDD3. Germline trimming cut 6 bases from V and 2 bases from J; bases unmatched to any gene: 18. CDR3 length equals 20 residues. Germline V lookup: CDR1 TSWWSYY, CDR2 QGS. CDR3: CALGGIGDTGGYAGTDKLIF. As DNA, the CDR3 is TGTGCTCTTGGAGGAATTGGCGACACTGGGGGATACGCTGGGACCGATAAACTCATCTTT.

By sample share, this clone is medium-sized. The chain is built from TRDV1 and TRDJ1; the D gene could be TRDD2 or TRDD3 (5 bases each). This CDR3 is built from 15 residues. Between the trimmed V and J ends, which lost 0 bases and 2 bases, there was a span of 10 bases. Germline CDR1 and CDR2: TSWWSYY and QGS. In nucleotides, the CDR3 is TGTGCTCTTGGGGAACTCCTTCGGGGGACCGATAAACTCATCTTT. Its translation is CALGELLRGTDKLIF.

This clone is termed large (0.1 to 1%). The chain carries TRDV1 and TRDJ1, with 9 bases that match TRDD3. V dropped 1 base and J dropped 3; count of bases not matched to a gene: 9. Germline lookup yields CDR1 TSWWSYY and CDR2 QGS. CDR3 size: 17 residues. Here the CDR3 reads CALGERAIRGYADKLIF. In DNA, the CDR3 is TGTGCTCTTGGGGAACGGGCTATCCGGGGATACGCCGATAAACTCATCTTT.

By share of the sample, this clone is medium-sized. The identical CDR3 is also encoded by other nucleotide sequences in the sample. The chain joins TRDV1 to TRDJ1; the D call may be TRDD2 or TRDD3 (7 bases each). The germline gives CDR1 TSWWSYY, CDR2 QGS. The V gene lost 2 bases and the J gene lost 2 bases, with 48 bases spanning the gap. The CDR3 is 27 amino acids. The CDR3 bases are TGTGCTCTTGGGGAAAGGTATCTTCATTTATCTTGGGCCTTCCTCAAACGACTACCCTGGGGGACCGATAAACTCATCTTT. It translates to CALGERYLHLSWAFLKRLPWGTDKLIF.

To note about this clone: This may be a read error, as it is one base from a much larger clone. Other DNA variants within this sample encode the same CDR3. The rearrangement links TRDV1 to TRDJ1; TRDD3 matches at 9 bases. V lost 5 bases and J lost 4; bases outside the gene matches: 35. Germline V gene data show CDR1 as TSWWSYY and CDR2 as QGS. This CDR3 spans 24 amino acids. CDR3 DNA sequence: TGTGCTCTTGGGCTCCAGTGGGGTCACACCGTTTCCTACCTTACTGGGGGAGCGCTCGATAAACTCATCTTT. Amino acid sequence: CALGLQWGHTVSYLTGGALDKLIF.

By its share, this clone is medium-sized (0.01 to 0.1%). The identical CDR3 is also encoded by other nucleotide sequences in the sample. V and J are TRDV1 and TRDJ1; D is possibly TRDD3 (6 bases). Germline-derived CDR1 and CDR2 are TSWWSYY and QGS. V lost 0 bases and J lost 4, with 30 bases in between. The CDR3 loop spans 21 amino acids. The CDR3 reads CALGELDFLGYRDWVIDKLIF. The CDR3 coding sequence is TGTGCTCTTGGGGAACTAGACTTTCTCGGCTACAGGGACTGGGTAATCGATAAACTCATCTTT.

About this clone: A much larger clone differs from this one at a single base, so this may be a read error. This chain links TRDV1 with TRDJ1; no clear D gene. Germline assignment: CDR1 TSWWSYY and CDR2 QGS. The V and J ends lost 0 bases and 0 bases respectively, with 32 bases between them. The CDR3 length is 23 residues. CDR3 sequence: CALGELGPPWPPGLSLYTDKLIF. DNA of the CDR3: TGTGCTCTTGGGGAACTCGGGCCCCCTTGGCCACCGGGGCTATCCTTGTACACCGATAAACTCATCTTT.

In this sample, this clone is medium-sized. The chain recombines TRDV3 with TRDJ1, with TRDD3 as a possible D gene (6 bases). CDR1 is TVYSNPD, CDR2 GDNSRS, per germline (reference sequence). The V and J ends lost 5 bases and 5 bases respectively, with 12 bases between them. This CDR3 comprises 11 residues. CDR3 nucleotide sequence: TGTGCCCGGGGGACGCGGGATAAACTCATCTTT. The encoded protein is CARGTRDKLIF.

By share of the sample, this clone is large (0.1 to 1%). The V gene is TRAV38-2/DV8, the J gene TRDJ1; 9 bases map to TRDD3. CDR3 length: 18 residues. From germline, CDR1 is TSESDYY and CDR2 QEAYKQQN. The junction had 14 bases not matched to a gene; V was cut back by 3 bases and J by 2 bases. The CDR3 nucleotides are TGTGCTTATAGGACTCCCAAGCGCGTGGGGGATAGGACCGATAAACTCATCTTT. Amino acid sequence: CAYRTPKRVGDRTDKLIF.

Points on this clone: A single base separates this from a much larger clone, so it may be a read error. Different DNA sequences within this sample yield the same CDR3. This rearrangement joins TRDV1 to TRDJ1, with 7 bases matching TRDD3. The germline V gene has CDR1 TSWWSYY and CDR2 QGS. The CDR3 length is 21 residues. CDR3 in amino acids: CALGEGSTPYVGGISTDKLIF. CDR3 DNA sequence: TGTGCTCTTGGGGAAGGGTCGACGCCCTACGTAGGGGGGATCTCTACCGACAAACTCATCTTT.

This clone was found once. V is TRDV3 and J is TRDJ1; 11 bases line up with TRDD3. Germline CDR1 is TVYSNPD and CDR2 is GDNSRS (reference sequence). Germline trimming cut 3 bases from V and 0 bases from J; bases unmatched to any gene: 30. The CDR3 is 23 amino acids. The CDR3 DNA is TGTGCCTTACTAGACTTCCTAATCGAGGAGTGGGGGATACGCGGAAGAGACACCGATAAACTCATCTTT. Protein product: CALLDFLIEEWGIRGRDTDKLIF.